This T cell receptor beta chain was observed in a study of a mutant IDH1 vaccine in newly diagnosed glioma. In the study overall: The first vaccination came 4-6 weeks after radiotherapy alone, or with temozolomide cycles.

The assay was immunoSEQ multiplex PCR, and TCRdb's table has in-frame clones only and misses some. Of 30,000 to 40,000 clones in the sample, approximately 80% were seen once. Note on this clone: Its antigen is unknown.

Time point defined: week 5, during vaccination. Mutant IDH1 20-mer peptide, at 300 ug, made up each vaccine dose, with topical imiquimod. V was pared by 1 base and J by 5 bases, with 3 bases between. CDR1 and CDR2 from the germline V gene are SGHVS and FNYEAQ. The CDR3 sequence is 12 residues long. The rearrangement links TRBV7-6 to TRBJ2-1, with D uncertain. Sequencing used PBMCs, obtained from a glioma patient whose treatment included an IDH1 peptide vaccine. The clonotype originates from a man younger than 40 with glioma. The CDR3, as DNA: TGTGCCAGCAGCTTAGGGCACAATGAGCAGTTCTTC. Its protein product is CASSLGHNEQFF.